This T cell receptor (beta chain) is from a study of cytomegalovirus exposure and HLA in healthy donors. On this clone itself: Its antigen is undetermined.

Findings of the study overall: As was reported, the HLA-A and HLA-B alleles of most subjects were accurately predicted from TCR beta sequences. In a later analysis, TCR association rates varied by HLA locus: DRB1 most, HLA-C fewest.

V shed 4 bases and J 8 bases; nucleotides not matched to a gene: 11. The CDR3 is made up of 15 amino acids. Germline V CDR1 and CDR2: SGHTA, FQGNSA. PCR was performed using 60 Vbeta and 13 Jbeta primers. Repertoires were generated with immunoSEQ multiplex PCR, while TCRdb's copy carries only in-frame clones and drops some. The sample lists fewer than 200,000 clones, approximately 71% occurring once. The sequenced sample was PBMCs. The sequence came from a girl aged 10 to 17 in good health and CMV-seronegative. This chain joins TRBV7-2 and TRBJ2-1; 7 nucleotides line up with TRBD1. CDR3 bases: TGTGCCAGCAGCTCAATAAACAGGGGTATAGATGAGCAGTTCTTC. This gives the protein CASSSINRGIDEQFF.